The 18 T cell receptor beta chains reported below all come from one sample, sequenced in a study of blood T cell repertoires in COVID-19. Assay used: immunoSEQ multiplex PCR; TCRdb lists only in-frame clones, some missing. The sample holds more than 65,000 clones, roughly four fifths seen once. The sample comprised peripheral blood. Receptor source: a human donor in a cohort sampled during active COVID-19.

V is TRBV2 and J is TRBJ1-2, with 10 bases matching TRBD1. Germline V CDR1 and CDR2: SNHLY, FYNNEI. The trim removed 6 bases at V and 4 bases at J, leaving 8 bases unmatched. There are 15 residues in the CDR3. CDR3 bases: TGTGCCAGCAGGCCGGACAGGACAGGGGGCTATGGCTACACCTTC. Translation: CASRPDRTGGYGYTF.

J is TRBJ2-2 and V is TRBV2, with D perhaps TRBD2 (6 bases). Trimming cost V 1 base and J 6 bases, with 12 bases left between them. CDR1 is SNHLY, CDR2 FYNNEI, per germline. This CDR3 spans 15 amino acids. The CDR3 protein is CASSEGRVPPGELFF. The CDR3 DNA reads TGTGCCAGCAGTGAAGGGAGGGTACCACCCGGGGAGCTGTTTTTT.

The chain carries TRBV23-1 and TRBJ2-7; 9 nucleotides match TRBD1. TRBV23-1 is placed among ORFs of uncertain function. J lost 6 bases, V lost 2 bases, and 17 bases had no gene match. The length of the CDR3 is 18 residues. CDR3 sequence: CASSQPKSPGDRELEQYF. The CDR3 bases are TGCGCCAGCAGTCAACCCAAATCCCCCGGGGACAGGGAGCTCGAGCAGTACTTC.

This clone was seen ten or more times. The DNA of the CDR3 is TGTGCCAGCAGCCCACAGCTTGGGGCGTTGAACACTGAAGCTTTCTTT. This sequence encodes CASSPQLGALNTEAFF. J is TRBJ1-1 and V is TRBV6-2 or TRBV6-3, with a possible D match to TRBD1 (5 bases). From germline, CDR1 is MNHEY and CDR2 SVGEGT. The CDR3 length is 16 residues. Trimming pared 6 bases from V and 0 bases from J, leaving 17 bases between.

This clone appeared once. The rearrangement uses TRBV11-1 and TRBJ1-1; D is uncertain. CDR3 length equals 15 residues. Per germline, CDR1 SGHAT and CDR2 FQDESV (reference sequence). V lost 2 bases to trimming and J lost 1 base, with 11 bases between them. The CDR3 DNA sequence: TGTGCCAGCAGCTTATTTGCGGGTGCGAACACTGAAGCTTTCTTT. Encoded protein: CASSLFAGANTEAFF.

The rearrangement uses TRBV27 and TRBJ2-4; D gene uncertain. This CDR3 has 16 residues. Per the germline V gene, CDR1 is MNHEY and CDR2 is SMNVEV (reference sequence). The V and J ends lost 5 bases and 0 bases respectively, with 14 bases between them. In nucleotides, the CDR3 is TGTGCCAGCAGTCCCAGACATTCACTAGCCAAAAACATTCAGTACTTC. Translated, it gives CASSPRHSLAKNIQYF.

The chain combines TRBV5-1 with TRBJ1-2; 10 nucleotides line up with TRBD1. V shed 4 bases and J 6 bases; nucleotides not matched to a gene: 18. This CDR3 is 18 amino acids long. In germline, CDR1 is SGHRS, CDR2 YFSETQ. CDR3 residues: CASSGGPSERTGGNGYTF. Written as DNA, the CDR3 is TGCGCCAGCAGCGGGGGGCCATCCGAAAGGACAGGGGGAAATGGCTACACCTTC.

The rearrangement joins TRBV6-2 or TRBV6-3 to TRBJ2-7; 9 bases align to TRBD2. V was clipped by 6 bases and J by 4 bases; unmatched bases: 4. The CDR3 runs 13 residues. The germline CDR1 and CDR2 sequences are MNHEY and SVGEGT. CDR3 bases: TGTGCCAGCAGCGGGACTAGCCGGTACGAGCAGTACTTC. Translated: CASSGTSRYEQYF.

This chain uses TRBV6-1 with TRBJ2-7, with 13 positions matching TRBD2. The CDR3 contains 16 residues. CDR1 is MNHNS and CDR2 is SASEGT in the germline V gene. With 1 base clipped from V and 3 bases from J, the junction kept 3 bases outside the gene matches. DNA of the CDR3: TGTGCCAGCAGTGAAGGGGGACTAGCGGGGCTCTACGAGCAGTACTTC. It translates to CASSEGGLAGLYEQYF.

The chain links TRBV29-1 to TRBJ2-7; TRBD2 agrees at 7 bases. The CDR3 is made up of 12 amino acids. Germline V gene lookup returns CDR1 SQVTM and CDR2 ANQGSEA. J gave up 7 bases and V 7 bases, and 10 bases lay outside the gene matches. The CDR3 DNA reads TGCAGCGGAGTAGGTATGGGGGGGGAGCAGTACTTC. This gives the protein CSGVGMGGEQYF.

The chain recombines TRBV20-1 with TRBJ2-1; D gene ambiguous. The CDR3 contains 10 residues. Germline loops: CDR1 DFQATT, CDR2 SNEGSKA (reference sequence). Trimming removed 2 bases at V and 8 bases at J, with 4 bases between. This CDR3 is CSARRDEQFF. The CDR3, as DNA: TGCAGTGCTAGACGGGATGAGCAGTTCTTC.

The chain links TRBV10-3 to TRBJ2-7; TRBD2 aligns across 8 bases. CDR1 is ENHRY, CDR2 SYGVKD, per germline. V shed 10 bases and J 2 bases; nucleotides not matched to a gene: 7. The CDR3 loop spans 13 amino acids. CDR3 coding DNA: TGTGCCACCGGACTAGCCGTAACCTACGAGCAGTACTTC. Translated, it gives CATGLAVTYEQYF.

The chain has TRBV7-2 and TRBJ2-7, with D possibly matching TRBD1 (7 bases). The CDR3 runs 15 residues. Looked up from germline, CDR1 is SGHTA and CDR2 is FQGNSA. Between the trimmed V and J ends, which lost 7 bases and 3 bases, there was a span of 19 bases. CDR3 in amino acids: CASTISPGDSYEQYF. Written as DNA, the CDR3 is TGTGCCAGCACCATTAGTCCGGGGGACAGCTACGAGCAGTACTTC.

CDR3 in amino acids: CASSQAPGTGATDTQYF. In DNA form, the CDR3 reads TGCGCCAGCAGCCAAGCCCCCGGGACAGGGGCCACAGATACGCAGTATTTT. This chain joins TRBV5-1 and TRBJ2-3; 10 positions agree with TRBD1. Germline CDR1 reads SGHRS; CDR2 reads YFSETQ. J was trimmed by 2 bases and V by 4 bases; bases with no gene match: 10. There are 17 residues in the CDR3.

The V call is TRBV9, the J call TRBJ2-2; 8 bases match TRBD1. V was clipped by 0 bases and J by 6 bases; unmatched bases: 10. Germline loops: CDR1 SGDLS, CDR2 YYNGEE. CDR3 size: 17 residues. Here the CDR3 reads CASSVGGKTGGPGELFF. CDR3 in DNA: TGTGCCAGCAGCGTAGGAGGGAAAACAGGGGGTCCCGGGGAGCTGTTTTTT.

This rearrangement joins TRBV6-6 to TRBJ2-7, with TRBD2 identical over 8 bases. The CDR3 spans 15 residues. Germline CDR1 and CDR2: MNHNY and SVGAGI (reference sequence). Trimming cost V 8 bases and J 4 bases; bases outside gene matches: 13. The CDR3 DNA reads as TGTGCCAGCGCTCAACTCCCCAGCGGGGGATACGAGCAGTACTTC. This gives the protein CASAQLPSGGYEQYF.

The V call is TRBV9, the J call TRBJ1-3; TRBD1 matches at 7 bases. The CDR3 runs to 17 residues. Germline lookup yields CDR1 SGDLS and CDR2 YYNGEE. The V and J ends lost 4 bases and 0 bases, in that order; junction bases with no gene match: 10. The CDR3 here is CASSFRTGRDSGNTIYF. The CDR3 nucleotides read TGTGCCAGCAGCTTTAGGACAGGCCGCGACTCTGGAAACACCATATATTTT.

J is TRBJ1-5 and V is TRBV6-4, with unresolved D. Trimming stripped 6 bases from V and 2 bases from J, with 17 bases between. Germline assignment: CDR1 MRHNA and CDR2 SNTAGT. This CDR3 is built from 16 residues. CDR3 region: CASRRHNPPRNQPQHF. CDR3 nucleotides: TGTGCCAGCAGGAGACATAACCCACCCCGCAATCAGCCCCAGCATTTT.